Each of the 19 T cell receptor beta chains below was sequenced from the same sample in a study of blood T cells in healthy people across ages. The use of a sample-barcoded 5' primer and a J-beta primer mix characterized a second PCR of about 7 to 12 cycles. Each CDR3 protein gets one entry after TCRdb re-called the 5' RACE reads with MiXCR. The sample records about 650,000 distinct CDR3 sequences, 40% to 65% being singletons. Material: blood. These receptors were collected from a woman older than 75 in good health.

The chain couples TRBV3-1 to TRBJ2-1; 8 nucleotides agree with TRBD1. CDR1 is LGHDT and CDR2 is YNNKEL in the germline V gene (reference sequence). Losses at the gene ends were 4 bases for V and 7 bases for J; bases not matched to a gene: 12. The CDR3 contains 16 residues. CDR3 sequence reads: CASSPAGTGVRNEQFF. DNA for the CDR3: TGTGCCAGCAGCCCCGCCGGGACAGGCGTTAGGAATGAGCAGTTCTTC.

This clonotype has more than one count but fewer than ten. The chain recombines TRBV5-1 with TRBJ2-2; D perhaps matches TRBD1 (5 bases). V lost 0 bases to trimming and J lost 3 bases, with 9 bases between them. This CDR3 is built from 15 residues. Germline loops: CDR1 SGHRS, CDR2 YFSETQ. As DNA, the CDR3 is TGCGCCAGCAGCTTGGAGGGGTCCCACACCGGGGAGCTGTTTTTT. It translates to CASSLEGSHTGELFF. Looking up the rest from reference TRBV5-1 and TRBJ2-2 gives the full variable domain: KAGVTQTPRYLIKTRGQQVTLSCSPISGHRSVSWYQQTPGQGLQFLFEYFSETQRNKGNFPGRFSGRQFSNSRSEMNVSTLELGDSALYLCASSLEGSHTGELFFGEGSRLTVL.

In this sample, this clonotype turned up a few times. This rearrangement joins TRBV21-1 to TRBJ1-1; the tabulated D call, TRBD1, remains unverified against the DNA. TRBV21-1 constitutes a pseudogene. The CDR3 length is 15 residues. The CDR3 coding sequence is TGTGCCAGCAGCAAAGGGACATTCATGAACACTGAAGCTTTCTTT. It yields the protein CASSKGTFMNTEAFF.

This clonotype showed up many times. This chain links TRBV29-1 with TRBJ2-5, with D unclear. The CDR3 loop spans 12 amino acids. The germline V gene encodes CDR1 SQVTM and CDR2 ANQGSEA. With 7 bases removed from V and 4 bases from J, the gap between germline ends came to 13 bases. The DNA for the CDR3 is TGCAGCGCTATTCTATCGGGAGAGACCCAGTACTTC. Residues: CSAILSGETQYF.

The CDR3 DNA is TGTGCCAGCAGCTCGGCCCCAGGGTCCTATAATTCACCCCTCCACTTT. It is translated as CASSSAPGSYNSPLHF. The chain employs TRBV7-2 and TRBJ1-6, with D perhaps matching TRBD1 (5 bases). Germline-derived CDR1 and CDR2 are SGHTA and FQGNSA. The CDR3 sequence is 16 residues long. The V end was cut by 4 bases, the J end by 1 base, with 11 bases between.

This clonotype has just a few counts. The chain carries TRBV25-1 and TRBJ2-7; D remains ambiguous. Per germline, CDR1 MGHDK and CDR2 SYGVNS. V was trimmed by 4 bases and J by 10 bases, leaving 17 bases between them. The CDR3 is 13 residues long. The DNA for the CDR3 is TGTGCCAGCAGTGTGAGGCCCCCCGGCGCCCAGTACTTC. Translating gives CASSVRPPGAQYF.

To note about this clonotype: A much larger clone differs by one base, so this may be a read error. The chain combines TRBV7-7 with TRBJ2-1; 7 bases are shared with TRBD2. The germline V gene has CDR1 SSHAT and CDR2 FNYEAQ (reference sequence). This CDR3 has 15 residues. The CDR3 DNA follows: TGTGCTAGCAGCTCCCAGGGAGGGGTACACAATGAGCAGTTCTTC. Encoded protein: CASSSQGGVHNEQFF.

The V and J genes are TRBV27 and TRBJ2-5; possibly TRBD1 for D (5 bases). Germline V gene data show CDR1 as MNHEY and CDR2 as SMNVEV (reference sequence). V lost 2 bases to trimming and J lost 7 bases, with 17 bases between them. This CDR3 contains 15 residues. The CDR3 DNA sequence: TGTGCCAGCAGTTTAGTGGGGCTACAAGCCGGGACCCAGTACTTC. Translated, it gives CASSLVGLQAGTQYF.

A note on this clonotype: Germline is not matched at one junction end, which may reflect a read error. The rearrangement uses TRBV10-3 and TRBJ2-7; 10 bases are shared with TRBD2. CDR1 is ENHRY, CDR2 SYGVKD, per germline. The CDR3 spans 16 residues. CDR3 in DNA: TGTGCCGTCAGGGGCCGACTAGCGGGCTCCTACAATGAGCAGTACTTC. Its translation is CAVRGRLAGSYNEQYF.

A word on this clonotype: A read error may account for a junction end that differs from germline. This chain connects TRBV7-7 to TRBJ2-2, with 8 bases identical to TRBD2. Germline values: CDR1 SSHAT, CDR2 FNYEAQ (reference sequence). The CDR3 totals 15 residues. CDR3 nucleotide sequence: TGTGCTAGCAGCCTCGGGACTAGTGCGACCGGGGAGCTGTTTTTT. This encodes CASSLGTSATGELFF.

In the case of this clonotype: One base away lies a much larger clone, so this may be a sequencing read error. The rearrangement uses TRBV2 and TRBJ2-1, with D perhaps matching TRBD1 (6 bases). CDR1 SNHLY and CDR2 FYNNEI come from the germline V gene. This CDR3 spans 15 amino acids. CDR3 region: CASSGDTSSYNGQFF. CDR3 bases: TGTGCCAGCAGTGGGGACACCAGCTCCTACAATGGGCAGTTCTTC.

Remarks on this clonotype: A much larger clone is a single base away; this may be a read error. V is TRBV12-3 or TRBV12-4 and J is TRBJ2-3; D call uncertain. The CDR3 runs to 16 residues. DNA for the CDR3: TGTGCCAGCAGTCCCCTCCTCGTCGCGAGCACAGATGCGCAGTATTTT. This encodes CASSPLLVASTDAQYF.

This clonotype was seen only a few times. V and J are TRBV21-1 and TRBJ2-1; TRBD2, the D gene given by the table, was not confirmed from the DNA. TRBV21-1 is annotated as a pseudogene. This CDR3 spans 21 amino acids. The CDR3: CASSKVRPGTRRIRPYNEQFF. Written as DNA, the CDR3 is TGTGCCAGCAGCAAAGTTAGACCCGGGACTAGAAGAATTAGACCCTACAATGAGCAGTTCTTC.

This clonotype appeared a single time. This CDR3 is CASSQDRWPEYF. Here the CDR3 DNA reads TGTGCCAGCAGCCAAGACAGGTGGCCGGAGTATTTT. The chain combines TRBV3-1 with TRBJ2-3; D gene ambiguous. Germline CDR1 reads LGHDT; CDR2 reads YNNKEL (reference sequence). The CDR3 consists of 12 residues. Trimming cost V 0 bases and J 13 bases, with 11 bases left between them.

The chain links TRBV20-1 to TRBJ1-1; no firm D call. CDR1 and CDR2 from the germline V gene are DFQATT and SNEGSKA (reference sequence). This CDR3 has 12 amino acids. The V end was cut by 5 bases, the J end by 5 bases, with 12 bases between. The CDR3 DNA sequence: TGCAGTGCTGCGCGGCAGAAAACTGAAGCTTTCTTT. It is translated as CSAARQKTEAFF.

The gene calls are TRBV3-1 and TRBJ2-1; 8 bases map to TRBD1. CDR1 LGHDT and CDR2 YNNKEL come from the germline V gene (reference sequence). The CDR3 contains 15 residues. Unmatched junction bases numbered 16, after V lost 5 bases and J lost 13 bases. CDR3 coding DNA: TGTGCCAGCAGCACGACAGGGGATGGTCTTATGAAACAGTTCTTC. Protein product: CASSTTGDGLMKQFF.

The V and J genes are TRBV2 and TRBJ1-5, with a weak D call TRBD1 (6 bases). Trimming took 6 bases from V and 3 from J, leaving 12 bases between them. Germline CDR1 is SNHLY and CDR2 is FYNNEI. The CDR3 extends over 14 amino acids. The CDR3 protein is CASRPDRHNQPQHF. The DNA of the CDR3 is TGTGCCAGCAGACCGGACAGACACAATCAGCCCCAGCATTTT.

The chain couples TRBV5-5 to TRBJ2-1; D is ambiguous. The CDR3 consists of 13 residues. Germline values: CDR1 SGHKS, CDR2 YYEKEE (reference sequence). The V end was cut by 4 bases, the J end by 9 bases, with 14 bases between. The CDR3 sequence: CASSPSTWSEQFF. CDR3 DNA: TGTGCCAGCAGCCCCAGTACGTGGAGTGAGCAGTTCTTC.

This clonotype turned up a few times. This chain joins TRBV11-2 and TRBJ2-3; no clear D. This CDR3 has 13 amino acids. Germline values: CDR1 SGHAT, CDR2 FQNNGV. V was trimmed by 0 bases and J by 4 bases, leaving 5 bases between them. The DNA for the CDR3 is TGTGCCAGCAGCTTAGATAGGTCAGATACGCAGTATTTT. Protein: CASSLDRSDTQYF.